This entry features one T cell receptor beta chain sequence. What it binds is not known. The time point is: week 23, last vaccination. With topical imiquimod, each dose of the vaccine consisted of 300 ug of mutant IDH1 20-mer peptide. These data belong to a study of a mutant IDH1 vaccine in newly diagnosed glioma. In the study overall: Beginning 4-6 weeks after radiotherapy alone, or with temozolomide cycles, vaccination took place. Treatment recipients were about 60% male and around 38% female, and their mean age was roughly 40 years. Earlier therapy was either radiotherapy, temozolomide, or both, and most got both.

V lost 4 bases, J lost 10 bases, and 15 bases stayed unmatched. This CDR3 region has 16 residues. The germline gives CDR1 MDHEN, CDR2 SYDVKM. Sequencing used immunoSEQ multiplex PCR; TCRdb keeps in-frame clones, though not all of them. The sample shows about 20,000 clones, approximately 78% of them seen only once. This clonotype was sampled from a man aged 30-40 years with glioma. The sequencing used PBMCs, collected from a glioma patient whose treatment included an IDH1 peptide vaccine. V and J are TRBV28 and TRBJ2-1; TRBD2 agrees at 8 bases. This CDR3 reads CASSSLLIGLATEQFF. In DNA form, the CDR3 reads TGTGCCAGCAGTTCGTTACTTATTGGACTAGCAACCGAGCAGTTCTTC.